Listed below are T cell receptor beta chains from one sample, sequenced in a study of T cells in Graves' hyperthyroidism and ophthalmopathy. TCRdb processed the multiplex PCR reads anew with MiXCR; each CDR3 protein has one entry. The sample yields about 420,000 distinct CDR3 sequences, around 15% seen once. Sample: blood. The receptors shown here come from a woman between 18 and 29 years old with Graves' hyperthyroidism. Both conserved end residues are part of each CDR3. D genes are given only for firm matches. For some rows the clone size is stated as once, few or many, or as a class when expanded; others skip it.

size	D	J	V	CDR3	DNA
many	TRBD1	TRBJ1-5	TRBV28	CASSSPRTGGNQPQHF	TGTGCCAGCAGTTCACCCCGGACAGGGGGCAATCAGCCCCAGCATTTT
-	TRBD2	TRBJ2-3	TRBV5-4	CASSAPGRGAPDTQYF	TGTGCCAGCAGCGCGCCCGGGCGGGGGGCCCCAGATACGCAGTATTTT
many	-	TRBJ2-3	TRBV29-1	CSVGFKGTDTQYF	TGCAGCGTTGGCTTCAAGGGCACAGATACGCAGTATTTT
many	TRBD1	TRBJ2-1	TRBV6-2/TRBV6-3	CASILRGTGNNEQFF	TGTGCCAGCATCTTACGAGGGACAGGAAACAATGAGCAGTTCTTC
-	-	TRBJ1-1	TRBV5-1	CASSLEGVQISTEAFF	TGCGCCAGCAGCTTGGAGGGGGTGCAGATCTCCACTGAAGCTTTCTTT
many	TRBD2	TRBJ2-5	TRBV10-3	CAIRPGTSGSRETQYF	TGTGCCATCAGGCCAGGGACTAGCGGGAGTCGAGAGACCCAGTACTTC
many	-	TRBJ2-3	TRBV28	CASSLPDTDTQYF	TGTGCCAGCAGTTTACCCGACACAGATACGCAGTATTTT
few	-	TRBJ1-5	TRBV4-1	CASSQDRAINQPQHF	TGCGCCAGCAGCCAAGACAGGGCAATCAATCAGCCCCAGCATTTT
few	-	TRBJ1-1	TRBV11-3	CASSFDRYSTEAFF	TGTGCCAGCAGCTTCGACAGGTACAGCACTGAAGCTTTCTTT
many	-	TRBJ1-1	TRBV28	CASSLQGSREAFF	TGTGCCAGCAGTTTACAGGGTTCGCGTGAAGCTTTCTTT
few	-	TRBJ1-4	TRBV6-5	CASSYRGINEKLFF	TGTGCCAGCAGTTACCGGGGGATTAATGAAAAACTGTTTTTT
many	-	TRBJ2-7	TRBV11-2	CASSLTTAPSYEQYF	TGTGCCAGCAGCTTAACAACAGCGCCGTCCTACGAGCAGTACTTC
-	-	TRBJ2-1	TRBV20-1	CSARQAVNEQFF	TGCAGTGCTCGCCAAGCAGTGAATGAGCAGTTCTTC
-	-	TRBJ2-7	TRBV27	CASSLLRGLNEQYF	TGTGCCAGCAGTTTATTACGGGGGCTCAACGAGCAGTACTTC